This T cell receptor beta chain was retrieved from a study of CD8 T cells in ankylosing spondylitis. Findings and limits, study-wide: Among TCR beta sequences, a motif of 7 to 9 highly homologous variants appeared characteristic of ankylosing spondylitis blood.

This clonotype was seen only a few times. Antigen: not known. With 5 bases removed from V and 1 base from J, the gap between germline ends came to 14 bases. CDR3 length equals 14 residues. Germline CDR1 is GTSNPN and CDR2 is SVGIG (reference sequence). TCRdb re-called the 5' RACE reads with MiXCR, one entry per CDR3 protein. The data show 500,000 or so distinct CDR3 sequences, with approximately 5% seen just once and under 4.5% held by the top ten. The TCR originated in a male donor with ankylosing spondylitis. Sample: blood, either unsorted or a sorted T cell fraction (not recorded which). V is TRBV30 and J is TRBJ1-1, with D hard to call. The CDR3 coding sequence is TGTGCCTGGGCTAAGCGGACTGGGAACACTGAAGCTTTCTTT. Amino acids: CAWAKRTGNTEAFF.